The rows below give T cell receptor beta chains drawn from one sample of a study of blood T cell repertoires in COVID-19. The repertoire was sequenced with immunoSEQ multiplex PCR; TCRdb's copy has only in-frame clones and lacks some. The table shows almost 400,000 clones, with just under 90% occurring only once. Sequencing input: PBMCs or T cells enriched from blood (not recorded which). The source of these receptors is a woman aged 25 to 39 who had recovered from COVID-19. CDR3s include the opening cysteine and the closing phenylalanine or tryptophan. D genes are given only for firm matches. Not every row has a clone size; where given, it reads once, few, many or a size class.

-	-	TRBJ1-3	TRBV3-1/TRBV3-2	18	CASSHPSIGTGARNTIYF	TGTGCCAGCAGCCACCCCTCAATAGGGACGGGAGCTCGGAACACCATATATTTT
once	-	TRBJ2-1	TRBV11-2	15	CASSKDRSSYNEQFF	TGTGCCAGCAGTAAGGACAGAAGCTCCTACAATGAGCAGTTCTTC
-	-	TRBJ1-2	TRBV27	13	CASSLGGGPGYTF	TGTGCCAGCAGTTTGGGGGGAGGGCCTGGCTACACCTTC
-	-	TRBJ2-1	TRBV2	15	CASSVESGWINEQFF	TGTGCCAGCAGTGTAGAGAGCGGCTGGATCAATGAGCAGTTCTTC
-	TRBD2	TRBJ2-3	TRBV28	16	CASRFNSGRGTDTQYF	TGTGCCAGCAGATTTAATAGCGGGAGGGGGACAGATACGCAGTATTTT
-	TRBD1	TRBJ1-4	TRBV4-1	17	CASSQPTDRGSNEKLFF	TGCGCCAGCAGCCAACCCACCGACAGGGGCAGTAATGAAAAACTGTTTTTT
-	-	TRBJ1-2	TRBV5-5	13	CASSLVFGGNYTF	TGTGCCAGCAGCTTGGTGTTTGGGGGCAACTACACCTTC
-	-	TRBJ2-7	TRBV18	13	CASSPGSGAEQYF	TGTGCCAGCTCACCAGGGTCAGGGGCCGAGCAGTACTTC
-	TRBD1	TRBJ2-7	TRBV18	16	CASSPRAGQGGYEQYF	TGTGCCAGCTCACCCAGGGCAGGACAGGGGGGCTACGAGCAGTACTTC
-	-	TRBJ2-7	TRBV6-2/TRBV6-3	14	CASSSWGPTYEQYF	TGTGCCAGCAGTTCCTGGGGCCCCACCTACGAGCAGTACTTC
-	-	TRBJ1-4	TRBV3-1/TRBV3-2	12	CASSQGEEKLFF	TGTGCCAGCAGCCAGGGAGAAGAAAAACTGTTTTTT
-	-	TRBJ1-1	TRBV6-5	14	CASRKQETYTEAFF	TGTGCCAGCAGAAAACAGGAGACCTACACTGAAGCTTTCTTT
-	-	TRBJ2-5	TRBV4-3	15	CASSQEGRFQETQYF	TGCGCCAGCAGCCAAGAGGGGCGATTTCAAGAGACCCAGTACTTC
-	-	TRBJ2-7	TRBV29-1	14	CSVRLRDNLYEQYF	TGCAGCGTGCGGTTGCGGGATAATCTCTACGAGCAGTACTTC
-	TRBD1	TRBJ2-7	TRBV7-2	13	CASSLPGTAEQYF	TGTGCCAGCAGCTTACCCGGGACAGCTGAGCAGTACTTC
-	TRBD2	TRBJ2-3	TRBV27	15	CASNGLAGYTDTQYF	TGTGCCAGCAACGGACTAGCGGGGTACACAGATACGCAGTATTTT
-	-	TRBJ2-5	TRBV7-8	18	CASSFNRILVKAQETQYF	TGTGCCAGCAGCTTCAACAGGATTCTTGTTAAGGCCCAAGAGACCCAGTACTTC
once	-	TRBJ2-7	TRBV5-4	13	CASSPQGPYEQYF	TGTGCCAGCAGCCCACAGGGTCCCTACGAGCAGTACTTC
-	TRBD2	TRBJ2-7	TRBV4-2	15	CASSQVAGEAYEQYF	TGTGCCAGCAGCCAAGTAGCGGGAGAGGCCTACGAGCAGTACTTC
-	-	TRBJ2-5	TRBV24-1	16	CATSDLWGDPGETQYF	TGTGCCACCAGTGATTTGTGGGGGGATCCTGGGGAGACCCAGTACTTC
-	TRBD2	TRBJ2-3	TRBV24-1	15	CATSAGTSFTDTQYF	TGTGCCACCAGTGCAGGGACTAGCTTTACAGATACGCAGTATTTT
-	TRBD1	TRBJ2-3	TRBV19	12	CASADRGDTQYF	TGTGCCAGTGCGGACAGGGGAGATACGCAGTATTTT
-	-	TRBJ1-6	TRBV4-1	15	CASSQEDMGVSPLHF	TGCGCCAGCAGCCAAGAGGACATGGGCGTTTCACCCCTCCACTTT
-	TRBD1	TRBJ2-3	TRBV24-1	16	CATSDYGTALGDTQYF	TGTGCCACCAGTGATTACGGGACAGCGCTCGGGGATACGCAGTATTTT
-	-	TRBJ2-7	TRBV6-5	12	CASSSGVGEQYF	TGTGCCAGCAGTTCAGGGGTGGGCGAGCAGTACTTC
-	TRBD1	TRBJ1-4	TRBV6-5	12	CASSYDREKLFF	TGTGCCAGCAGTTATGACAGGGAGAAACTGTTTTTT
-	TRBD1	TRBJ2-3	TRBV5-1	15	CASSLTGTGGDTQYF	TGCGCCAGCAGCTTGACCGGGACAGGGGGTGATACGCAGTATTTT
-	-	TRBJ2-1	TRBV5-4	14	CASSLDWTGNEQFF	TGTGCCAGCAGCTTGGATTGGACTGGCAATGAGCAGTTCTTC
-	-	TRBJ2-7	TRBV2	15	CASQVGPVGTVEQYF	TGTGCCAGCCAAGTGGGCCCAGTTGGTACGGTCGAGCAGTACTTC
-	TRBD2	TRBJ2-1	TRBV18	15	CASTLDGGVGNEQFF	TGTGCCAGCACCCTTGACGGGGGGGTCGGCAATGAGCAGTTCTTC
-	TRBD1	TRBJ2-7	TRBV6-6	15	CASTEVGTGYYEQYF	TGTGCCAGCACCGAGGTAGGGACAGGGTACTACGAGCAGTACTTC
-	-	TRBJ1-2	TRBV4-1	15	CASSHSQGLLYGYTF	TGCGCCAGCAGCCACTCTCAGGGGTTACTCTATGGCTACACCTTC
-	TRBD1	TRBJ1-5	TRBV19	15	CASSILRGQGQPQHF	TGTGCCAGTAGTATCCTTAGGGGGCAGGGTCAGCCCCAGCATTTT
-	-	TRBJ2-7	TRBV7-3	16	CASSYPATRDNTEQYF	TGTGCCAGCAGCTATCCCGCGACTAGAGATAATACCGAGCAGTACTTC
-	-	TRBJ2-1	TRBV30	12	CAWSRQYNEQFF	TGTGCCTGGAGCCGACAGTACAATGAGCAGTTCTTC
-	-	TRBJ1-1	TRBV12-3/TRBV12-4	13	CASRYGFNTEAFF	TGTGCCAGCAGGTACGGGTTCAACACTGAAGCTTTCTTT
-	-	TRBJ2-2	TRBV30	14	CAWVNRTASGELFF	TGTGCCTGGGTAAATCGGACTGCCAGCGGGGAGCTGTTTTTT
-	-	TRBJ2-5	TRBV11-1	14	CASSLAQRWETQYF	TGTGCCAGCAGCTTAGCGCAACGGTGGGAGACCCAGTACTTC
-	-	TRBJ1-5	TRBV19	15	CASSILGSGNQPQHF	TGTGCCAGTAGTATATTGGGGAGCGGCAATCAGCCCCAGCATTTT
-	-	TRBJ2-7	TRBV5-1	14	CASSLPGASYEQYF	TGCGCCAGCAGTTTGCCGGGAGCCTCCTACGAGCAGTACTTC
-	TRBD1	TRBJ1-6	TRBV7-2	18	CASSTGTGVSSYNSPLHF	TGTGCCAGCAGCACCGGGACAGGGGTTAGCTCCTATAATTCACCCCTCCACTTT
-	-	TRBJ2-1	TRBV19	15	CASSPGRLTYNEQFF	TGTGCCAGTAGTCCCGGGAGATTAACCTACAATGAGCAGTTCTTC
-	-	TRBJ1-5	TRBV7-9	13	CASSLGGAQPQHF	TGTGCCAGCAGCTTAGGAGGTGCTCAGCCCCAGCATTTT